The T cell receptor (beta chain) under discussion was sequenced for a study of blood T cell repertoires in COVID-19. Seattle enrolled patients during active infection and tracked them longitudinally. The repertoire was sequenced with immunoSEQ multiplex PCR; TCRdb's copy has only in-frame clones and lacks some. The data show about 160,000 clones, with around 84% seen just once and 8.3% held by the top ten. Sequenced input: peripheral blood. The TCR originated in an older woman with COVID-19, enrolled during active disease.

CDR3: CASSDEREGGNEQFF. For the CDR3, the DNA is TGTGCCAGCAGTGACGAGCGGGAGGGGGGTAATGAGCAGTTCTTC. The chain joins TRBV6-4 to TRBJ2-1; TRBD2 matches at 10 bases. V shed 2 bases and J 7 bases; nucleotides not matched to a gene: 5. The CDR3 spans 15 residues. Per germline, CDR1 MRHNA and CDR2 SNTAGT.